These 25 T cell receptor beta chains share one sample of origin, sequenced in a study of blood T cell repertoires in COVID-19. The repertoire was sequenced with immunoSEQ multiplex PCR; TCRdb's copy has only in-frame clones and lacks some. Among some 270,000 clones listed, approximately 85% were seen once. What was sequenced was peripheral blood. Receptors were obtained from a human donor with COVID-19, enrolled during active disease. The donor label of this sample is uncertain.

J is TRBJ2-7 and V is TRBV11-2, with 10 bases identical to TRBD2. This CDR3 has 15 residues. Trimming removed 4 bases from V and 2 bases from J; junction bases left unmatched: 5. Per germline, CDR1 SGHAT and CDR2 FQNNGV. CDR3 amino acids: CASSSIAGGPYEQYF. The CDR3, as DNA: TGTGCCAGCAGCTCAATAGCGGGAGGACCCTACGAGCAGTACTTC.

The chain employs TRBV6-6 and TRBJ1-6; the D gene is possibly TRBD1 (6 bases). The germline CDR1 and CDR2 sequences are MNHNY and SVGAGI (reference sequence). Trimming stripped 5 bases from V and 9 bases from J, with 11 bases between. The CDR3 consists of 13 residues. CDR3 amino acids: CASSSRDISPLHF. The CDR3 nucleotides are TGTGCCAGCAGTAGCCGGGACATTTCACCCCTCCACTTT.

The chain links TRBV6-1 to TRBJ1-5; D remains unclear. The germline CDR1 and CDR2 sequences are MNHNS and SASEGT. This CDR3 has 15 residues. The V gene lost 2 bases and the J gene lost 5 bases, with 13 bases spanning the gap. This chain's CDR3 is CASSESGGKHQPQHF. The CDR3 region has the DNA TGTGCCAGCAGTGAAAGTGGCGGTAAGCATCAGCCCCAGCATTTT.

The CDR3 bases are TGTGCCAGCAGTTTAACTGCGACAGGGGGCAGCTATGGCTACACCTTC. Amino acids: CASSLTATGGSYGYTF. The chain is built from TRBV28 and TRBJ1-2, with 10 positions matching TRBD1. Germline CDR1 is MDHEN and CDR2 is SYDVKM. This CDR3 region has 16 residues. V shed 2 bases and J 4 bases; nucleotides not matched to a gene: 7.

J is TRBJ2-3 and V is TRBV3-1 (or the pseudogene TRBV3-2), with 8 bases that match TRBD1. The ends lost 2 bases at V and 1 base at J; junction bases unmatched: 2. This CDR3 is built from 15 residues. Germline loops: CDR1 LGHDT, CDR2 YNNKEL (reference sequence). The CDR3 is CASSQPGQGTDTQYF. CDR3 sequence (DNA): TGTGCCAGCAGCCAACCGGGACAGGGCACAGATACGCAGTATTTT.

The chain recombines TRBV27 with TRBJ1-1; 8 bases fit TRBD1. J gave up 2 bases and V 5 bases, and 13 bases lay outside the gene matches. Germline CDR1 is MNHEY and CDR2 is SMNVEV (reference sequence). This CDR3 spans 17 amino acids. CDR3 in amino acids: CASSLRGQGAHNTEAFF. The CDR3 nucleotides read TGTGCCAGCAGTCTAAGGGGGCAGGGGGCGCATAACACTGAAGCTTTCTTT.

This clone was observed once. This sequence joins TRBV4-1 and TRBJ2-3, with 9 nucleotides matching TRBD2. CDR1 MGHRA and CDR2 YSYEKL come from the germline V gene. The CDR3 runs to 16 residues. The junction had 5 bases not matched to a gene; V was cut back by 4 bases and J by 0 bases. CDR3: CASSPRLAASTDTQYF. CDR3 sequence (DNA): TGCGCCAGCAGCCCTCGACTAGCGGCGAGCACAGATACGCAGTATTTT.

The J gene is TRBJ1-1, the V gene TRBV7-9, with 7 bases that match TRBD1. V was pared by 4 bases and J by 0 bases, with 2 bases of the junction left unmatched. Germline-derived CDR1 and CDR2 are SEHNR and FQNEAQ (reference sequence). The CDR3 totals 14 residues. CDR3 coding DNA: TGTGCCAGCAGCTCGACAGGGTTGAACACTGAAGCTTTCTTT. Translated: CASSSTGLNTEAFF.

The genes are TRBV29-1 and TRBJ2-1, with 8 positions matching TRBD1. The CDR3 runs 12 residues. CDR1 is SQVTM, CDR2 ANQGSEA, per germline. The junction had 9 bases not matched to a gene; V was cut back by 8 bases and J by 9 bases. CDR3 protein: CSLQRQGIEQFF. In DNA form, the CDR3 reads TGCAGCCTCCAGCGACAGGGGATTGAGCAGTTCTTC.

The chain links TRBV18 to TRBJ2-2; 9 positions match TRBD2. The V segment lost 6 bases and the J segment 2 bases; nucleotides outside the gene matches: 10. The CDR3 extends over 17 amino acids. Germline V gives CDR1 KGHSH, CDR2 LQKENI. CDR3 amino acids: CASSRLRGRANTGELFF. CDR3 nucleotides: TGTGCCAGCTCCCGCCTCCGCGGGAGGGCCAACACCGGGGAGCTGTTTTTT.

This rearrangement joins TRBV28 to TRBJ2-1, with a tentative D call TRBD2 (6 bases). The germline V gene encodes CDR1 MDHEN and CDR2 SYDVKM. There are 17 residues in the CDR3. Trimming cost V 4 bases and J 0 bases, with 16 bases left between them. As DNA, the CDR3 is TGTGCCAGCAGTTCGCCGCGGGGCCCGAGCTCCTACAATGAGCAGTTCTTC. It is translated as CASSSPRGPSSYNEQFF.

The rearrangement links TRBV19 to TRBJ1-6; D might be TRBD1 (5 bases). The CDR3 runs to 17 residues. Looked up from germline, CDR1 is LNHDA and CDR2 is SQIVND (reference sequence). V was pared by 5 bases and J by 7 bases, with 21 bases between. For the CDR3, the DNA is TGTGCCAGTAGTTCGCGGGCTCGGGCCGGGGGAAATTCACCCCTCCACTTT. The encoded protein is CASSSRARAGGNSPLHF.

This clone is a singleton in its sample. This chain uses TRBV7-6 with TRBJ1-4, with 10 positions matching TRBD1. The CDR3 is 14 residues long. Germline-derived CDR1 and CDR2 are SGHVS and FNYEAQ. V lost 3 bases and J lost 5; bases outside the gene matches: 0. The CDR3 region is CASSLGQGNEKLFF. DNA for the CDR3: TGTGCCAGCAGCTTGGGACAGGGGAATGAAAAACTGTTTTTT.

This clone has a single count. V usage is TRBV3-1 (or the pseudogene TRBV3-2) and J usage is TRBJ1-6, with D hard to call. V was trimmed by 1 base and J by 7 bases, leaving 11 bases between them. The CDR3 spans 15 residues. Germline lookup yields CDR1 LGHDT and CDR2 YNNKEL (reference sequence). The CDR3: CASSQGAGPNSPLHF. The CDR3 DNA follows: TGTGCCAGCAGCCAAGGGGCGGGCCCGAATTCACCCCTCCACTTT.

In this sample, this clone turned up a few times. This sequence joins TRBV6-6 and TRBJ1-4, with D unclear. Trimming removed 2 bases at V and 4 bases at J, with 14 bases between. Per the germline V gene, CDR1 is MNHNY and CDR2 is SVGAGI (reference sequence). This CDR3 has 16 residues. The CDR3 DNA reads TGTGCCAGCAGTTACGGCACCCAGGCGTTTAATGAAAAACTGTTTTTT. It translates to CASSYGTQAFNEKLFF.

The chain employs TRBV11-2 and TRBJ1-1; D may be TRBD1 (6 bases). Germline CDR1 SGHAT, CDR2 FQNNGV. CDR3 length equals 13 residues. V lost 5 bases, J lost 3 bases, and 10 bases lay in between. The CDR3 bases are TGTGCCAGCAGCCTCAGGACAGACACTGAAGCTTTCTTT. This sequence encodes CASSLRTDTEAFF.

The chain recombines TRBV5-4 with TRBJ1-3; D remains unclear. Trimming cost V 0 bases and J 4 bases, with 14 bases left between them. Per the germline V gene, CDR1 is SGHNT and CDR2 is YYREEE (reference sequence). There are 16 residues in the CDR3. CDR3 amino acids: CASSLEPRSAGNTIYF. The CDR3 DNA reads as TGTGCCAGCAGCTTGGAGCCACGATCCGCCGGAAACACCATATATTTT.

J is TRBJ2-5 and V is TRBV27, with D perhaps TRBD1 (5 bases). This CDR3 contains 15 residues. V dropped 7 bases and J dropped 0 bases, with 15 bases sitting between them. Germline lookup yields CDR1 MNHEY and CDR2 SMNVEV (reference sequence). The CDR3 nucleotides are TGTGCCAGCACGCGACATGGGGCTTACCAAGAGACCCAGTACTTC. Translating it yields CASTRHGAYQETQYF.

The J gene is TRBJ2-1, the V gene TRBV19; 7 bases map to TRBD2. Germline V lookup: CDR1 LNHDA, CDR2 SQIVND (reference sequence). There are 13 residues in the CDR3. V dropped 3 bases and J dropped 9; count of bases not matched to a gene: 5. CDR3 protein: CASSISGGGEQFF. In DNA, the CDR3 is TGTGCCAGTAGTATTTCCGGCGGGGGTGAGCAGTTCTTC. Variable domain in full (rest from reference TRBV19 and TRBJ2-1): DGGITQSPKYLFRKEGQNVTLSCEQNLNHDAMYWYRQDPGQGLRLIYYSQIVNDFQKGDIAEGYSVSREKKESFPLTVTSAQKNPTAFYLCASSISGGGEQFFGPGTRLTVL.

The DNA of the CDR3 is TGTGCCAGCAGCGCCGGGACAGGGGATGGCTACACCTTC. Protein product: CASSAGTGDGYTF. The V call is TRBV3-1 (or the pseudogene TRBV3-2), the J call TRBJ1-2; the match to TRBD1 covers 10 bases. CDR3 size: 13 residues. The J segment lost 6 bases and the V segment lost 5 bases, leaving 3 bases of the junction unmatched. Per germline, CDR1 LGHDT and CDR2 YNNKEL (reference sequence).

The chain joins TRBV27 to TRBJ1-3; 8 nucleotides line up with TRBD1. Unmatched junction bases numbered 8, after V lost 5 bases and J lost 2 bases. Per the germline V gene, CDR1 is MNHEY and CDR2 is SMNVEV (reference sequence). The CDR3 is 16 amino acids. CDR3 amino acids: CASSPQGVGAGNTIYF. The CDR3 DNA is TGTGCCAGCAGTCCACAGGGGGTTGGAGCTGGAAACACCATATATTTT.

The rearrangement links TRBV15 to TRBJ2-2; 10 bases map to TRBD2. Germline lookup yields CDR1 LNHNV and CDR2 YYDKDF (reference sequence). The CDR3 is 16 residues long. Trimming took 1 base from V and 6 from J; bases not matched to a gene: 5. The CDR3 DNA is TGTGCCACCAGCAGAGGACCAGCGGGAGGGCCCGGGGAGCTGTTTTTT. Protein: CATSRGPAGGPGELFF.

This chain links TRBV5-6 with TRBJ1-2; the D gene is possibly TRBD1 (5 bases). CDR1 is SGHDT, CDR2 YYEEEE, per germline. V gave up 0 bases and J gave up 8 bases, with 11 bases separating them. The CDR3 sequence is 13 residues long. The CDR3 bases are TGTGCCAGCAGCTTGGTCCAGGGTTCCGGCTACACCTTC. It yields the protein CASSLVQGSGYTF. The whole variable domain, filled in from reference TRBV5-6 and TRBJ1-2, reads DAGVTQSPTHLIKTRGQQVTLRCSPKSGHDTVSWYQQALGQGPQFIFQYYEEEERQRGNFPDRFSGHQFPNYSSELNVNALLLGDSALYLCASSLVQGSGYTFGSGTRLTVV.

V usage is TRBV5-8 and J usage is TRBJ2-2, with TRBD2 matching 7 bases. The V segment lost 0 bases and the J segment 0 bases; nucleotides outside the gene matches: 8. There are 18 residues in the CDR3. Germline V CDR1 and CDR2: SGHTS, YDEGEE. CDR3 residues: CASSLDLFAGANTGELFF. In DNA, the CDR3 is TGTGCCAGCAGCTTGGATTTGTTTGCGGGAGCGAACACCGGGGAGCTGTTTTTT.

The chain uses TRBV5-1 and TRBJ1-4; 7 positions agree with TRBD1. From germline, CDR1 is SGHRS and CDR2 YFSETQ. V lost 3 bases and J lost 6; bases outside the gene matches: 11. The CDR3 is 16 amino acids. CDR3 in amino acids: CASSSDRVAGDEKLFF. For the CDR3, the DNA is TGCGCCAGCAGCTCCGACAGGGTAGCTGGTGATGAAAAACTGTTTTTT. The full variable domain, with the rest looked up from reference TRBV5-1 and TRBJ1-4, is KAGVTQTPRYLIKTRGQQVTLSCSPISGHRSVSWYQQTPGQGLQFLFEYFSETQRNKGNFPGRFSGRQFSNSRSEMNVSTLELGDSALYLCASSSDRVAGDEKLFFGSGTQLSVL.